This T cell receptor (beta chain) was captured by sequencing in a study of OX40 agonist ivuxolimab in advanced cancers. On the study more broadly: Ivuxolimab was administered intravenously to patients at 0.01 to 10 mg/kg every 2 weeks.

Clones were sequenced by immunoSEQ multiplex PCR, and TCRdb holds only the in-frame ones, with some missing. The sample gives around 78,000 clones, around 86% of which show up once; less than 0.25% is in the top ten. Trimming stripped 6 bases from V and 3 bases from J, with 20 bases between. The germline V gene encodes CDR1 SGHAT and CDR2 FQNNGV. The CDR3 has 16 amino acids. This receptor was obtained from an adult with an advanced solid tumor such as melanoma, head and neck, liver or kidney cancer. The sequencing here drew on CD4+ or CD8+ T cells sorted from blood, taken in a trial of the OX40 agonist ivuxolimab. The chain employs TRBV11-2 and TRBJ1-1; D ambiguous. CDR3 bases: TGTGCCAGCAGTCCAATCCGTTCAGGAGGGCACACTGAAGCTTTCTTT. Protein: CASSPIRSGGHTEAFF.